The source of this TCR beta chain is a study of PD-L1 blockade in urothelial cancer. Whole-study context: Previous chemotherapy exposure amounted to 0 to 3 regimens for patients. Study findings and constraints: By 3 weeks, tumor-associated blood clones had expanded more in durable-benefit patients.

Clones were sequenced by immunoSEQ multiplex PCR, and TCRdb holds only the in-frame ones, with some missing. The table records around 40,000 clones, roughly 89% of them present only once. The CDR3 runs 15 residues. CDR1 and CDR2 from the germline V gene are SNHLY and FYNNEI. The V end was cut by 4 bases, the J end by 0 bases, with 7 bases between. Comment on this clone: The antigen remains undetermined.

Sequenced here: PBMCs, sampled around atezolizumab (anti-PD-L1) treatment. The TCR was taken from a man in his fifties or sixties with urothelial cancer. The genes are TRBV2 and TRBJ2-6; tentatively, D is TRBD1 (5 bases). CDR3 loop: CASSADSSGANVLTF. The DNA of the CDR3 is TGTGCCAGCAGTGCCGACAGCTCTGGGGCCAACGTCCTGACTTTC.